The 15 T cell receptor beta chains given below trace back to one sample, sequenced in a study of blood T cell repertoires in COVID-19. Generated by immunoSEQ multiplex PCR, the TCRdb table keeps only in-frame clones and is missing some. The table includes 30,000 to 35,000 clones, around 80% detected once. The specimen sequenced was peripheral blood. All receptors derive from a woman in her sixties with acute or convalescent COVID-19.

Here the CDR3 reads CATSRDIVAGSGEQFF. Here the CDR3 DNA reads TGTGCCACCAGCAGAGATATAGTGGCGGGGAGTGGGGAGCAGTTCTTC. The chain recombines TRBV15 with TRBJ2-1; D is possibly TRBD2 (6 bases). The germline V and J ends were trimmed by 0 bases and 10 bases, with 19 bases remaining between them. CDR3 length equals 16 residues. Per germline, CDR1 LNHNV and CDR2 YYDKDF (reference sequence).

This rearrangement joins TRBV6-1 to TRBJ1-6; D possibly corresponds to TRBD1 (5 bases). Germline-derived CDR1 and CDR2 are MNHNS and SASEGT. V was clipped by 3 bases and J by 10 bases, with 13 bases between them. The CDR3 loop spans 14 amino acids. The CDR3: CASSDQGEGSPLHF. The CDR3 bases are TGTGCCAGCAGTGACCAGGGCGAAGGCTCACCCCTCCACTTT.

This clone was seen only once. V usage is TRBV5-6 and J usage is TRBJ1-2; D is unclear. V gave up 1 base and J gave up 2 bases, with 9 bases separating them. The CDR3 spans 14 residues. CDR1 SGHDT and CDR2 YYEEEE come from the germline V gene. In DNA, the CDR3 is TGTGCCAGCAGCTTGTCTCACAGCAACTATGGCTACACCTTC. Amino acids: CASSLSHSNYGYTF.

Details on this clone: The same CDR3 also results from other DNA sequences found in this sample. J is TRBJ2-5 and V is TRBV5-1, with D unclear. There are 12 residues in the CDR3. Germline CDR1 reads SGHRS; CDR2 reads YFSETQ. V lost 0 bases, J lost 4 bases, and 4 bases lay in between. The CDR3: CASSLAGETQYF. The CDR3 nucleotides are TGCGCCAGCAGCTTGGCCGGAGAGACCCAGTACTTC.

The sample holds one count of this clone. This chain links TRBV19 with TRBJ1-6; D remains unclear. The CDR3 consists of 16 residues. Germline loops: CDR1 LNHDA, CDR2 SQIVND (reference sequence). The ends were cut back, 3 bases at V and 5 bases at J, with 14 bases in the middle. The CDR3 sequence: CASSINTPIHNSPLHF. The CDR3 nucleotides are TGTGCCAGTAGTATCAACACGCCCATTCATAATTCACCCCTCCACTTT.

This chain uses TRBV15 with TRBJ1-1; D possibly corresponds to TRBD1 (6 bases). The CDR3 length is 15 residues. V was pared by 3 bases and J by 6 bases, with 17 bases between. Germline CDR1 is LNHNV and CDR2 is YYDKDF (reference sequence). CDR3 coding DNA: TGTGCCACCAGCAGCCGGGGGGCCGGGACCTCTGAAGCTTTCTTT. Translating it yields CATSSRGAGTSEAFF.

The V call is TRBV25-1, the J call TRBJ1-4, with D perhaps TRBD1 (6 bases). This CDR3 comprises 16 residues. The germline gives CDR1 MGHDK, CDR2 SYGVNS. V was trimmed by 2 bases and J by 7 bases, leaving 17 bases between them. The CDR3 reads CASSESKGDRGEKLFF. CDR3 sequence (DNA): TGTGCCAGCAGTGAAAGTAAGGGGGATCGAGGTGAAAAACTGTTTTTT.

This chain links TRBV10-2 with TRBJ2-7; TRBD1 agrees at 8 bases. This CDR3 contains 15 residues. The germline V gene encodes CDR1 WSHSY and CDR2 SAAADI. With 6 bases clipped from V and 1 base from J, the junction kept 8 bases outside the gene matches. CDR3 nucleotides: TGCGCCAGCAGGCCCCAGGGGGCATTTTCCTACGAGCAGTACTTC. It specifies CASRPQGAFSYEQYF.

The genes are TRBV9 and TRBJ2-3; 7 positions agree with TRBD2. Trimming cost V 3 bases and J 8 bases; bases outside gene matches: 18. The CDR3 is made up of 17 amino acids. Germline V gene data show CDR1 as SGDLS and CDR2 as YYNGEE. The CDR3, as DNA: TGTGCCAGCAGCGCGGGGCCAACTAGCGCGGGTTCGGGTACGCAGTATTTT. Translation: CASSAGPTSAGSGTQYF. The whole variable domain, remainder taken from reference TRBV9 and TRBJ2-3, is DSGVTQTPKHLITATGQRVTLRCSPRSGDLSVYWYQQSLDQGLQFLIQYYNGEERAKGNILERFSAQQFPDLHSELNLSSLELGDSALYFCASSAGPTSAGSGTQYFGPGTRLTVL.

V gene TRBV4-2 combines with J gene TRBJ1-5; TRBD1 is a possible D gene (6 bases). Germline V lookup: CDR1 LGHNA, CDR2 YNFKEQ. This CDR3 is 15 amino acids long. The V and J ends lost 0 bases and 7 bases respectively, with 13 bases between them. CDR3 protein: CASSQDPGAEQPQHF. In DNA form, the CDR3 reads TGTGCCAGCAGCCAAGATCCAGGGGCTGAGCAGCCCCAGCATTTT.

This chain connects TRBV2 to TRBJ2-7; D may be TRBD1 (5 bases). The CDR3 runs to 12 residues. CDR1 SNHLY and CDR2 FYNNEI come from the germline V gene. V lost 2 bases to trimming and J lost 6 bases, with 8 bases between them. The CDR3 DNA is TGTGCCAGCAGTGAACAGGGTCTCGAGCAGTACTTC. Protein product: CASSEQGLEQYF. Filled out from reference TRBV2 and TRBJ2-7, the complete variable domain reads EPEVTQTPSHQVTQMGQEVILRCVPISNHLYFYWYRQILGQKVEFLVSFYNNEISEKSEIFDDQFSVERPDGSNFTLKIRSTKLEDSAMYFCASSEQGLEQYFGPGTRLTVT.

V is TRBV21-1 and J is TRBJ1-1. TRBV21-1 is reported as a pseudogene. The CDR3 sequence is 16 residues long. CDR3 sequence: CASSAKIRFGGGDAFF. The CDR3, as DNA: TGTGCCAGCAGCGCAAAGATTCGCTTTGGGGGGGGTGACGCTTTCTTT.

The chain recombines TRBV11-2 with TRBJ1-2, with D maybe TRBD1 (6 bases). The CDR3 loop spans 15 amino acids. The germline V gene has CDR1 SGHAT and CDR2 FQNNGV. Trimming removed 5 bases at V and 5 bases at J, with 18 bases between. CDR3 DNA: TGTGCCAGCAGCCCACAACCAGGGGTAGGATATGGCTACACCTTC. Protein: CASSPQPGVGYGYTF.

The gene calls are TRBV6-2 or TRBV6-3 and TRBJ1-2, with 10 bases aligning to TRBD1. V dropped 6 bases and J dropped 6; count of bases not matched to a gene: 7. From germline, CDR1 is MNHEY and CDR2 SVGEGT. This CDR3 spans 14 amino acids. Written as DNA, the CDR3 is TGTGCCAGCAGCCAAACCGGGACAGGGGATGGCTACACCTTC. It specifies CASSQTGTGDGYTF.

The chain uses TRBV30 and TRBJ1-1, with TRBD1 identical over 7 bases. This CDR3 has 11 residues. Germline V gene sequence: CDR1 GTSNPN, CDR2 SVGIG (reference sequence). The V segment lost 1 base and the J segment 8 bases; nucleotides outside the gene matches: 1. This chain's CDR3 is CAWSGGQEAFF. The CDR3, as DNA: TGTGCCTGGAGTGGGGGACAGGAAGCTTTCTTT.